This TCR beta chain emerged from a study of blood T cells in healthy people across ages. In the study overall: Template switching caught about one barcoded beta molecule for each two T cells. Study conclusions and caveats: In the absence of known donor CMV status, changes in expanded clonotypes were possibly confounded. TCR beta diversity correlated strongly with naive T cell percentage.

This CDR3 spans 13 amino acids. Germline V gene sequence: CDR1 DFQATT, CDR2 SNEGSKA (reference sequence). Trimming cost V 1 base and J 4 bases, with 11 bases left between them. For this clonotype: Antigen specificity is unknown.

Each sample provided at least 6 micrograms of extracted total RNA. Combining a sample-barcoded 5' primer with a J-beta primer mix, a second PCR ran for roughly 6 to 12 cycles. TCRdb independently ran MiXCR on the 5' RACE reads; one entry per CDR3 protein. The data hold 800,000 or so distinct CDR3 sequences, with 46% observed a single time. This TCR was sampled from a man older than 75 in good health. Sequenced material: blood. The chain combines TRBV20-1 with TRBJ2-7; D may be TRBD1 (5 bases). This CDR3 reads CSARVSGFYEQYF. The CDR3 region has the DNA TGCAGTGCTAGAGTCTCAGGGTTTTACGAGCAGTACTTC.